One and the same sample provided the 17 T cell receptor beta chains below, sequenced in a study of T cell responses to AZD1222 COVID-19 vaccine. Data came from immunoSEQ multiplex PCR; TCRdb stores just in-frame clones and leaves some out. Of about 140,000 clones listed, approximately 90% are singletons. Specimen: peripheral blood, collected on day 0 of AZD1222 vaccination. Receptors originate from an adult in good health.

The rearrangement uses TRBV7-8 and TRBJ2-2; 10 nucleotides line up with TRBD2. Germline V gene data show CDR1 as SGHVS and CDR2 as FQNEAQ. V lost 4 bases, J lost 4 bases, and 3 bases stayed unmatched. The CDR3 totals 15 residues. The CDR3 nucleotides read TGTGCCAGCAGCTCCGGGACTAGCGTCACCGGGGAGCTGTTTTTT. Encoded protein: CASSSGTSVTGELFF. The whole variable domain, filled in from reference TRBV7-8 and TRBJ2-2, reads GAGVSQSPRYKVAKRGQDVALRCDPISGHVSLFWYQQALGQGPEFLTYFQNEAQLDKSGLPSDRFFAERPEGSVSTLKIQRTQQEDSAVYLCASSSGTSVTGELFFGEGSRLTVL.

The chain links TRBV6-1 to TRBJ2-2; no reliable D call. V dropped 2 bases and J dropped 5 bases, with 6 bases sitting between them. Per germline, CDR1 MNHNS and CDR2 SASEGT. The CDR3 contains 13 residues. The CDR3 is CASSERWTGELFF. In nucleotides, the CDR3 is TGTGCCAGCAGTGAAAGGTGGACCGGGGAGCTGTTTTTT.

The CDR3 region has the DNA TGTGCCAGCAGCCCCCCGAGTCGGTCGCTTCATTTT. The encoded protein is CASSPPSRSLHF. The genes are TRBV7-8 and TRBJ1-5; no clear D. Germline assignment: CDR1 SGHVS and CDR2 FQNEAQ. The CDR3 has 12 residues. Trimming cost V 5 bases and J 16 bases, with 18 bases left between them.

The chain carries TRBV2 and TRBJ1-6, with D hard to call. The CDR3 length is 14 residues. The V and J ends lost 2 bases and 8 bases respectively, with 10 bases between them. Germline-derived CDR1 and CDR2 are SNHLY and FYNNEI. CDR3 sequence (DNA): TGTGCCAGCAGTGAAAGTGGGGTTTATTCACCCCTCCACTTT. It encodes CASSESGVYSPLHF. Full variable domain (outside the CDR3, taken from reference TRBV2 and TRBJ1-6): EPEVTQTPSHQVTQMGQEVILRCVPISNHLYFYWYRQILGQKVEFLVSFYNNEISEKSEIFDDQFSVERPDGSNFTLKIRSTKLEDSAMYFCASSESGVYSPLHFGNGTRLTVT.

The chain couples TRBV12-3 or TRBV12-4 to TRBJ1-1; possibly TRBD1 for D (6 bases). This CDR3 comprises 13 residues. The V end was cut by 5 bases, the J end by 7 bases, with 14 bases between. The CDR3 spells CASSRPGTSEAFF. Here the CDR3 DNA reads TGTGCCAGCAGTCGTCCCGGGACAAGTGAAGCTTTCTTT.

The chain couples TRBV7-2 to TRBJ1-1; D is uncertain. CDR1 is SGHTA and CDR2 is FQGNSA in the germline V gene. The CDR3 is 14 residues long. V was cut by 2 bases and J by 1 base, with 8 bases left in between. The CDR3 coding sequence is TGTGCCAGCAGCTTAAATGGGAAGAACACTGAAGCTTTCTTT. Translating gives CASSLNGKNTEAFF.

This chain links TRBV28 with TRBJ1-5; 8 bases are shared with TRBD1. The CDR3 consists of 15 residues. V dropped 4 bases and J dropped 7; count of bases not matched to a gene: 9. Germline CDR1 is MDHEN and CDR2 is SYDVKM. As DNA, the CDR3 is TGTGCCAGCAGTTCCCCCCACAGGGGGTTCCAGCCCCAGCATTTT. Protein product: CASSSPHRGFQPQHF.

The chain is built from TRBV7-2 and TRBJ1-2; no clear D gene. This CDR3 has 15 amino acids. Germline CDR1 is SGHTA and CDR2 is FQGNSA. V was trimmed by 5 bases and J by 4 bases, leaving 17 bases between them. Here the CDR3 reads CASSPLRRWGYGYTF. The CDR3 DNA sequence: TGTGCCAGCAGCCCTCTGAGAAGGTGGGGCTATGGCTACACCTTC.

The V call is TRBV7-3, the J call TRBJ2-3; TRBD1 or TRBD2 may be the D gene (5 bases each). The V and J ends lost 4 bases and 0 bases respectively, with 17 bases between them. The germline CDR1 and CDR2 sequences are SGHTA and FQGTGA. The CDR3 is 17 residues long. The CDR3: CASSSLMGDGSTDTQYF. The CDR3 DNA reads TGTGCCAGCAGCTCCCTGATGGGGGATGGTAGCACAGATACGCAGTATTTT.

The chain's CDR3 is CASMTRGWYQPQHF. DNA for the CDR3: TGTGCCAGCATGACCAGGGGATGGTATCAGCCCCAGCATTTT. The genes are TRBV28 and TRBJ1-5; the D gene is possibly TRBD1 (6 bases). Germline-derived CDR1 and CDR2 are MDHEN and SYDVKM. V lost 7 bases to trimming and J lost 5 bases, with 15 bases between them. CDR3 length: 14 residues.

This chain links TRBV30 with TRBJ1-4, with no clear D. The V end lost 1 base, the J end lost 7 bases, and 7 bases lay between the germline ends. Germline values: CDR1 GTSNPN, CDR2 SVGIG (reference sequence). The CDR3 sequence is 12 residues long. DNA for the CDR3: TGTGCCTGGAGTGCCGCGCGTGAAAAACTGTTTTTT. Protein: CAWSAAREKLFF.

The genes are TRBV5-1 and TRBJ1-1, with D tentatively TRBD1 (5 bases). This CDR3 contains 14 residues. The V gene's germline CDR1 is SGHRS and CDR2 YFSETQ. The V and J ends lost 0 bases and 5 bases respectively, with 11 bases between them. The DNA of the CDR3 is TGCGCCAGCAGCTTGGCTCCGGGGCCGACTGAAGCTTTCTTT. Encoded protein: CASSLAPGPTEAFF.

The V call is TRBV20-1, the J call TRBJ2-7; TRBD1 is a possible D gene (6 bases). The CDR3 extends over 13 amino acids. V gave up 3 bases and J gave up 7 bases, with 16 bases separating them. Looked up from germline, CDR1 is DFQATT and CDR2 is SNEGSKA (reference sequence). CDR3 amino acids: CSASKGHPREQYF. The CDR3 DNA reads TGCAGTGCTAGTAAGGGACACCCTCGGGAGCAGTACTTC.

The chain recombines TRBV11-2 with TRBJ2-1, with 12 bases aligning to TRBD2. V gave up 4 bases and J gave up 7 bases; unmatched junction bases: 2. The CDR3 extends over 14 amino acids. Germline V CDR1 and CDR2: SGHAT, FQNNGV. This chain's CDR3 is CASSSSGGGNEQFF. The CDR3 nucleotides are TGTGCCAGCAGCTCTAGCGGGGGGGGGAATGAGCAGTTCTTC.

Here the CDR3 reads CATSIEDDSPLHF. CDR3 sequence (DNA): TGTGCCACCAGCATCGAGGACGATTCACCCCTCCACTTT. This chain joins TRBV15 and TRBJ1-6; no clear D gene. This CDR3 is 13 amino acids long. V was clipped by 4 bases and J by 8 bases, with 9 bases between them. CDR1 and CDR2 (germline): LNHNV, YYDKDF (reference sequence).

The chain has TRBV7-2 and TRBJ1-3, with D possibly being TRBD1 (6 bases). The CDR3 spans 14 residues. The germline gives CDR1 SGHTA, CDR2 FQGNSA. V lost 6 bases and J lost 8, with 17 bases in between. The CDR3 nucleotides read TGTGCCAGCAGACAGGAGGGGGGTGGGGACACCATATATTTT. Translated, it gives CASRQEGGGDTIYF.

The chain uses TRBV5-4 and TRBJ1-1, with 9 bases matching TRBD1. With 4 bases clipped from V and 5 bases from J, the junction kept 6 bases outside the gene matches. The CDR3 consists of 14 residues. Germline V gene sequence: CDR1 SGHNT, CDR2 YYREEE (reference sequence). For the CDR3, the DNA is TGTGCCAGCAGCCGGGACAGGGTATTTACTGAAGCTTTCTTT. Its translation is CASSRDRVFTEAFF.